A single sample is the source of the 10 T cell receptor beta chains below, sequenced in a study of shared clonotypes between healthy human individuals. Naivety among CD8 cells was defined by CD45RO negativity and positive CCR7 selection, thereby excluding terminally differentiated effector memory CD45RA+ cells. Method: immunoSEQ multiplex PCR; TCRdb's copy keeps in-frame clones and lacks some. The sample includes millions of clones, more than 85% of them seen just once. Input material: naive CD8+ T cells from PBMCs. The receptors were sampled from a man aged 18 to 30 in good health. Some clones in this sample may be carry-over from other donors' samples.

This chain joins TRBV14 and TRBJ2-7, with 10 bases that match TRBD2. Germline-derived CDR1 and CDR2 are SGHDN and FVKESK. CDR3 length: 19 residues. Trimming took 1 base from V and 6 from J; bases not matched to a gene: 18. Here the CDR3 DNA reads TGTGCCAGCAGCCAAGTGTTCTCGAGAAGCGGGAGGGGAATGAGCGAGCAGTACTTC. Translation: CASSQVFSRSGRGMSEQYF.

V and J are TRBV9 and TRBJ1-5; D unresolved. V lost 5 bases and J lost 0, with 9 bases in between. Germline CDR1 reads SGDLS; CDR2 reads YYNGEE. CDR3 length equals 14 residues. The CDR3 loop is CASSVHTSNQPQHF. DNA for the CDR3: TGTGCCAGCAGTGTCCACACTAGCAATCAGCCCCAGCATTTT.

This chain joins TRBV19 and TRBJ2-1, with D perhaps given as TRBD1 or TRBD2 (5 bases each). The V gene lost 3 bases and the J gene lost 0 bases, with 12 bases spanning the gap. The V gene's germline CDR1 is LNHDA and CDR2 SQIVND (reference sequence). This CDR3 has 16 residues. CDR3 DNA sequence: TGTGCCAGTAGTATTTTGGGGGAGCGCTCCTACAATGAGCAGTTCTTC. As protein: CASSILGERSYNEQFF.

The chain links TRBV6-4 to TRBJ2-1; unclear D gene. The CDR3 loop spans 13 amino acids. Trimming removed 0 bases at V and 9 bases at J, with 9 bases between. Germline CDR1 is MRHNA and CDR2 is SNTAGT. This CDR3 is CASSDSSFREQFF. CDR3 DNA: TGTGCCAGCAGTGACTCGTCATTCCGTGAGCAGTTCTTC.

The table lists this clone with a count of one. The chain couples TRBV28 to TRBJ2-3, with 7 nucleotides matching TRBD1. The CDR3 consists of 15 residues. The V gene end was trimmed by 7 bases and the J gene end by 5 bases; junction bases not matched to a gene: 12. CDR1 is MDHEN and CDR2 is SYDVKM in the germline V gene. The DNA of the CDR3 is TGTGCCAGCACCTACGGCACAGGGGCGGAAGATACGCAGTATTTT. Translation: CASTYGTGAEDTQYF.

The chain employs TRBV9 and TRBJ2-5, with 8 bases fitting TRBD2. The CDR3 consists of 16 residues. V shed 3 bases and J 5 bases; nucleotides not matched to a gene: 12. The germline V gene has CDR1 SGDLS and CDR2 YYNGEE. Here the CDR3 DNA reads TGTGCCAGCAGCGCAAGCCCACGACTAGCGATCGAGACCCAGTACTTC. It yields the protein CASSASPRLAIETQYF.

V is TRBV7-8 and J is TRBJ2-7, with 7 bases that match TRBD2. The CDR3 has 15 residues. The V gene's germline CDR1 is SGHVS and CDR2 FQNEAQ. Trimming removed 0 bases from V and 0 bases from J; junction bases left unmatched: 2. CDR3 region: CASSLAGGYSYEQYF. The CDR3 bases are TGTGCCAGCAGCTTAGCGGGAGGGTACTCCTACGAGCAGTACTTC.

This clone was picked up one time. The rearrangement uses TRBV7-9 and TRBJ2-3; no definite D call. The CDR3 sequence is 15 residues long. V was shortened by 0 bases and J by 3 bases, with 10 bases between the two germline ends. Germline loops: CDR1 SEHNR, CDR2 FQNEAQ (reference sequence). CDR3 coding DNA: TGTGCCAGCAGCTTAGCGCTTCTGGTGACAGATACGCAGTATTTT. Translation gives CASSLALLVTDTQYF. The full variable domain, rest sourced from reference TRBV7-9 and TRBJ2-3, is DTGVSQNPRHKITKRGQNVTFRCDPISEHNRLYWYRQTLGQGPEFLTYFQNEAQLEKSRLLSDRFSAERPKGSFSTLEIQRTEQGDSAMYLCASSLALLVTDTQYFGPGTRLTVL.

The chain joins TRBV4-1 to TRBJ1-6; TRBD1 matches at 9 bases. The V gene end was trimmed by 2 bases and the J gene end by 7 bases; junction bases not matched to a gene: 6. The CDR3 runs to 16 residues. Looked up from germline, CDR1 is MGHRA and CDR2 is YSYEKL. The CDR3 loop is CASSQHTGGMNSPLHF. The CDR3 DNA is TGCGCCAGCAGCCAACATACAGGGGGCATGAATTCACCCCTCCACTTT.

The J gene is TRBJ2-7, the V gene TRBV6-5; D is possibly TRBD1 or TRBD2 (5 bases each). The ends were cut back, 2 bases at V and 2 bases at J, with 13 bases in the middle. This CDR3 has 15 amino acids. Looked up from germline, CDR1 is MNHEY and CDR2 is SVGAGI. CDR3 protein: CASSYGDGATYEQYF. In DNA, the CDR3 is TGTGCCAGCAGTTACGGGGACGGGGCCACCTACGAGCAGTACTTC.